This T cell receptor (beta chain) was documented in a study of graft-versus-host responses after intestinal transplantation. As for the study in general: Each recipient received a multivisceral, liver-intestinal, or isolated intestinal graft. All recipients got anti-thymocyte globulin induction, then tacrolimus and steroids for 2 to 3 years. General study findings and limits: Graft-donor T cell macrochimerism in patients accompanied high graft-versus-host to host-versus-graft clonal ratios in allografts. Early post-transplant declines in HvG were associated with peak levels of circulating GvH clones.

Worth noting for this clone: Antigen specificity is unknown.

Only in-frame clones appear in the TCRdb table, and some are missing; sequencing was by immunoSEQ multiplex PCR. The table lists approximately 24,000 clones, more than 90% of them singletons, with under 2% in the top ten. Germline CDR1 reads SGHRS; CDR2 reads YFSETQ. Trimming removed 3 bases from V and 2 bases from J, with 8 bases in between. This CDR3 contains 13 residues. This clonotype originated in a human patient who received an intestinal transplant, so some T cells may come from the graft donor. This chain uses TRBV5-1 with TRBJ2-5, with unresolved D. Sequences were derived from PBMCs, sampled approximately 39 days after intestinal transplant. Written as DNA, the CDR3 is TGCGCCAGCAGCTCCGGACGGCAAGAGACCCAGTACTTC. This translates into CASSSGRQETQYF.